The 6 T cell receptor beta chains presented below share a single source sample, sequenced in a study of T-cell reconstitution after alpha-beta-depleted transplantation in children. Preparation of the TCRbeta library was carried out with unique molecular identifiers. TCRdb independently ran MiXCR on the PCR reads; one entry per CDR3 protein. The repertoire includes about 980,000 distinct CDR3 sequences, less than 30% of them detected once, and approximately 30% sits in the top ten. The material sequenced was PBMCs, mostly from graft donor cells, taken 360 days after TCRalphabeta/CD19-depleted stem cell transplant. All receptors come from a boy under two years old who had a stem cell transplant for SCID, so the T cells may come from the graft donor.

CDR3 loop: CASSQYRGRWETQYF. Written as DNA, the CDR3 is TGTGCCAGCAGCCAGTACAGGGGGCGGTGGGAGACCCAGTACTTC. The V gene is TRBV14, the J gene TRBJ2-5; TRBD1 agrees at 9 bases. Germline values: CDR1 SGHDN, CDR2 FVKESK. The CDR3 runs 15 residues. V shed 3 bases and J 5 bases; nucleotides not matched to a gene: 7.

V usage is TRBV7-9 and J usage is TRBJ2-7; D unclear. With 5 bases removed from V and 5 bases from J, the gap between germline ends came to 10 bases. This CDR3 has 12 residues. Per the germline V gene, CDR1 is SEHNR and CDR2 is FQNEAQ (reference sequence). As DNA, the CDR3 is TGTGCCAGCAGCATACATAGCAACGAGCAGTACTTC. Translated, it gives CASSIHSNEQYF.

This chain joins TRBV7-2 and TRBJ1-2, with D possibly matching TRBD1 (5 bases). The length of the CDR3 is 14 residues. V was pared by 0 bases and J by 7 bases, with 12 bases between. Looked up from germline, CDR1 is SGHTA and CDR2 is FQGNSA. In nucleotides, the CDR3 is TGTGCCAGCAGCTTAGCGCAAGCCGGGGCTGGCTACACCTTC. It encodes CASSLAQAGAGYTF.

This chain uses TRBV12-3 or TRBV12-4 with TRBJ2-3; D is ambiguous. This CDR3 has 16 residues. Trimming took 5 bases from V and 1 from J, leaving 16 bases between them. CDR3 loop: CASSPGPTLGTDTQYF. CDR3 nucleotides: TGTGCCAGCAGTCCCGGACCGACCCTGGGCACAGATACGCAGTATTTT.

This clonotype turned up a few times. The chain employs TRBV13 and TRBJ2-1; 8 nucleotides line up with TRBD2. Germline V gene sequence: CDR1 PRHDT, CDR2 FYEKMQ (reference sequence). J gave up 0 bases and V 5 bases, and 3 bases lay outside the gene matches. The CDR3 consists of 15 residues. The CDR3 loop reads CASSGGGFSYNEQFF. In nucleotides, the CDR3 is TGTGCCAGCAGCGGCGGGGGGTTCTCCTACAATGAGCAGTTCTTC.

V is TRBV28 and J is TRBJ2-4; D is undetermined. Per germline, CDR1 MDHEN and CDR2 SYDVKM. The CDR3 sequence is 13 residues long. V lost 8 bases and J lost 0, with 8 bases in between. DNA for the CDR3: TGTGCCAGCGGCCAGGCAGCCAAAAACATTCAGTACTTC. Amino acid sequence: CASGQAAKNIQYF.